This T cell receptor (beta chain) derives from a study of response to subunit inactivated influenza vaccine. TCRdb reprocessed the RT-PCR reads via MiXCR and lists one record per CDR3 protein. The sample has about 800,000 distinct CDR3 sequences; around 20% are singletons. V lost 6 bases, J lost 0 bases, and 9 bases lay in between. The length of the CDR3 is 13 residues. This clonotype was picked up many times. This TCR was recovered from a man aged 45 to 65 who received an inactivated influenza vaccine. The chain employs TRBV12-3 or TRBV12-4 and TRBJ2-7; D possibly matches TRBD1 or TRBD2 (5 bases each). The specimen was PBMCs from blood, collected about 5 days after vaccination. The CDR3 DNA is TGTGCCAGCAGGGGACCCAGCTCCTACGAGCAGTACTTC. Amino acid sequence: CASRGPSSYEQYF.